These 2 T cell receptor beta chains were sequenced from one sample in a study of blood T cell repertoires in COVID-19. Profiled with immunoSEQ multiplex PCR; TCRdb holds only in-frame clones, not every one. The sample records about 52,000 clones, over 75% being singletons. Sequenced sample: peripheral blood. These receptors were taken from an older man with active COVID-19.

The chain couples TRBV15 to TRBJ2-7; possible D gene TRBD1, 5 bases. CDR1 is LNHNV, CDR2 YYDKDF, per germline (reference sequence). V lost 4 bases to trimming and J lost 5 bases, with 15 bases between them. The CDR3 runs to 14 residues. CDR3 sequence (DNA): TGTGCCACCAGCACTAAGGACATCTTTAACGAGCAGTACTTC. This sequence encodes CATSTKDIFNEQYF.

J is TRBJ2-7 and V is TRBV4-2; TRBD1 is a possible D gene (5 bases). The germline V gene has CDR1 LGHNA and CDR2 YNFKEQ. The CDR3 is 13 amino acids. Trimming took 1 base from V and 6 from J, leaving 10 bases between them. The CDR3 region is CASSQVAGLEQYF. The DNA of the CDR3 is TGTGCCAGCAGCCAAGTGGCAGGGCTCGAGCAGTACTTC.